One sample yielded the 4 T cell receptor beta chains listed below, sequenced in a study of a mutant IDH1 vaccine in newly diagnosed glioma. Antigens for these TCRs are unknown. TCRdb's table, derived via immunoSEQ multiplex PCR, lists solely in-frame clones and lacks some. The table has roughly 40,000 clones, roughly 90% seen once; the top ten hold around 2.8%. As to time point: week 5, during vaccination. The study gave 300 ug of mutant IDH1 20-mer peptide per vaccine dose, with topical imiquimod. Sequencing was performed on PBMCs, taken from a glioma patient whose treatment included an IDH1 peptide vaccine. The receptors were gathered from a man in his fifties with glioma.

V and J are TRBV9 and TRBJ2-2; D gene ambiguous. CDR3 size: 14 residues. V lost 3 bases to trimming and J lost 4 bases, with 10 bases between them. Germline V gene lookup returns CDR1 SGDLS and CDR2 YYNGEE. The CDR3 loop reads CASSAIMATGELFF. As DNA, the CDR3 is TGTGCCAGCAGCGCGATTATGGCCACCGGGGAGCTGTTTTTT.

The chain employs TRBV30 and TRBJ1-5; D is possibly TRBD1 (5 bases). V shed 2 bases and J shed 4 bases, with 9 bases lying between them. This CDR3 contains 13 residues. Germline CDR1 GTSNPN, CDR2 SVGIG (reference sequence). CDR3 DNA: TGTGCCTGGAGTCAGGGTTTGAATCAGCCCCAGCATTTT. The encoded protein is CAWSQGLNQPQHF.

The genes are TRBV5-6 and TRBJ1-1; TRBD1 matches at 10 bases. With V trimmed by 2 bases and J by 11 bases, 9 bases remained unmatched. Germline V gene sequence: CDR1 SGHDT, CDR2 YYEEEE. This CDR3 is 14 amino acids long. The DNA for the CDR3 is TGTGCCAGCAGCTTCGGGACAGGGGATCCCAGGGCTTTCTTT. This encodes CASSFGTGDPRAFF.

The chain has TRBV9 and TRBJ1-2; possible D gene TRBD1, 5 bases. V dropped 0 bases and J dropped 7 bases, with 16 bases sitting between them. Germline CDR1 is SGDLS and CDR2 is YYNGEE. This CDR3 is built from 15 residues. The CDR3 loop reads CASSVGQGAQGGYTF. CDR3 coding DNA: TGTGCCAGCAGCGTAGGCCAGGGCGCGCAAGGTGGCTACACCTTC.